What follows is one T cell receptor (beta chain) and its context. V lost 7 bases and J 5 bases, leaving 15 bases between the germline ends. The germline V gene encodes CDR1 MNHEY and CDR2 SMNVEV (reference sequence). The CDR3 is made up of 15 amino acids. The entry originates in a study of blood T cell repertoires in COVID-19. Clones were sequenced by immunoSEQ multiplex PCR, and TCRdb holds only the in-frame ones, with some missing. The sample has around 270,000 clones; 88% are singletons. V gene TRBV27 combines with J gene TRBJ1-6; D uncertain. The sequencing input was peripheral blood. The TCR originated in a man aged 60-69 years who had recovered from COVID-19. CDR3 coding DNA: TGTGCCAGCACCACGAACTATAGGAATAATTCACCCCTCCACTTT. Its protein product is CASTTNYRNNSPLHF.